This passage covers 5 T cell receptor beta chains from one sample sequenced in a study of cytomegalovirus exposure and HLA in healthy donors. This PCR relied on a set of 60 Vbeta primers and 13 Jbeta primers. Profiling relied on immunoSEQ multiplex PCR, and the TCRdb table lists in-frame clones only, not all of them. In the table there are 100,000 to 150,000 clones, about three quarters of which are singletons. The sequenced sample was PBMCs. These receptors all stem from a woman aged 55-69 years in good health and CMV-seropositive.

This sequence joins TRBV5-1 and TRBJ1-1; no reliable D call. The CDR3 contains 12 residues. CDR1 and CDR2 from the germline V gene are SGHRS and YFSETQ. Trimming removed 0 bases at V and 11 bases at J, with 11 bases between. CDR3 amino acids: CASSLDGKRAFF. DNA of the CDR3: TGCGCCAGCAGCTTGGATGGCAAGAGGGCTTTCTTT.

J is TRBJ1-2 and V is TRBV7-2; D remains unclear. Germline CDR1 is SGHTA and CDR2 is FQGNSA. V dropped 3 bases and J dropped 4 bases, with 15 bases sitting between them. The CDR3 runs to 15 residues. Here the CDR3 DNA reads TGTGCCAGCAGCTTCGGAGGCACTCTCGGCTATGGCTACACCTTC. It encodes CASSFGGTLGYGYTF.

V usage is TRBV6-5 and J usage is TRBJ1-2, with D tentatively TRBD1 (5 bases). This CDR3 has 14 residues. Germline V gene sequence: CDR1 MNHEY, CDR2 SVGAGI. V was cut by 10 bases and J by 3 bases, with 18 bases left in between. CDR3 protein: CAIRPRGLDYGYTF. The CDR3 DNA reads as TGTGCCATCCGACCCCGGGGGTTAGACTATGGCTACACCTTC.

The chain combines TRBV21-1 with TRBJ1-1; the table's D call, TRBD1, was not checked against the DNA. TRBV21-1 is noted as a pseudogene. The CDR3 extends over 15 amino acids. The CDR3 spells CASSKGWTGDTEAFF. CDR3 sequence (DNA): TGTGCCAGCAGCAAAGGCTGGACAGGGGACACTGAAGCTTTCTTT.

The CDR3, as DNA: TGTGCCAGCAGCGCTTCCGGGACAGCGCCGATGATTAATGAAAAACTGTTTTTT. Protein product: CASSASGTAPMINEKLFF. The chain joins TRBV9 to TRBJ1-4, with TRBD1 matching over 7 bases. The CDR3 sequence is 18 residues long. Germline V gene sequence: CDR1 SGDLS, CDR2 YYNGEE. Losses at the gene ends were 3 bases for V and 4 bases for J; bases not matched to a gene: 15. Variable domain in full (rest from reference TRBV9 and TRBJ1-4): DSGVTQTPKHLITATGQRVTLRCSPRSGDLSVYWYQQSLDQGLQFLIQYYNGEERAKGNILERFSAQQFPDLHSELNLSSLELGDSALYFCASSASGTAPMINEKLFFGSGTQLSVL.